This T cell receptor (beta chain) was recovered during a study of Tregs in tolerant kidney transplant recipients. Points from the study as a whole: Findings come from small patient numbers and require larger validation.

CD4+CD25+CD127- Tregs, CD4+CD25- non-Tregs, CD4 and CD8 cells were sorted. Assay used: immunoSEQ multiplex PCR; TCRdb lists only in-frame clones, some missing. The sample has roughly 53,000 clones. The CDR3 length is 13 residues. CDR1 and CDR2 (germline): SNHLY, FYNNEI. V was cut by 7 bases and J by 7 bases, with 13 bases left in between. As regards this clone: Antigen unknown. From the germline J gene comes the end of the CDR3, since the read stops 3 residues before it.

Material: CD4+ T cells from blood, obtained before the transplant. This TCR derives from a human donor who received a combined kidney and bone marrow transplant. The chain recombines TRBV2 with TRBJ2-2, with a possible D match to TRBD2 (6 bases). The CDR3 is CASTGLVGGELFF. Incomplete CDR3 DNA: TGTGCCAGCACGGGACTGGTTGGCGGGGAG.